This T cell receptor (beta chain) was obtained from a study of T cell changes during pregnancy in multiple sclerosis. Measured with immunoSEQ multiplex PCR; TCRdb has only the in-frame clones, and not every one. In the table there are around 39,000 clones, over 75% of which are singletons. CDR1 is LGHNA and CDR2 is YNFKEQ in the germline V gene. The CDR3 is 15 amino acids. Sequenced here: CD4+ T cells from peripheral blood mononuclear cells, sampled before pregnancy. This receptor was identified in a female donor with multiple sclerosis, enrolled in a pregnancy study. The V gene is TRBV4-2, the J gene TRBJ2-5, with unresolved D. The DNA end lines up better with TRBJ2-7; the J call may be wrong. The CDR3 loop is CASSQESSDYYEQYF. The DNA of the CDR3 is TGTGCCAGCAGCCAAGAGTCAAGTGATTACTACGAGCAGTACTTC.